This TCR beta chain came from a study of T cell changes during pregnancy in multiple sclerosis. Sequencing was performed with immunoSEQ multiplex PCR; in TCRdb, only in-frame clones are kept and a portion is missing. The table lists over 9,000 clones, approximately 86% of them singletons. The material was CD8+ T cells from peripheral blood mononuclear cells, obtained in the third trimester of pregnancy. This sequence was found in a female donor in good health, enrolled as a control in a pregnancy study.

The CDR3 protein is CASSLNRNEAFF. CDR3 DNA sequence: TGTGCCAGCTCACTGAACAGAAATGAAGCTTTCTTT. The chain joins TRBV18 to TRBJ1-1; unclear D gene. The CDR3 has 12 residues. The ends were cut back, 4 bases at V and 7 bases at J, with 10 bases in the middle. In germline, CDR1 is KGHSH, CDR2 LQKENI.